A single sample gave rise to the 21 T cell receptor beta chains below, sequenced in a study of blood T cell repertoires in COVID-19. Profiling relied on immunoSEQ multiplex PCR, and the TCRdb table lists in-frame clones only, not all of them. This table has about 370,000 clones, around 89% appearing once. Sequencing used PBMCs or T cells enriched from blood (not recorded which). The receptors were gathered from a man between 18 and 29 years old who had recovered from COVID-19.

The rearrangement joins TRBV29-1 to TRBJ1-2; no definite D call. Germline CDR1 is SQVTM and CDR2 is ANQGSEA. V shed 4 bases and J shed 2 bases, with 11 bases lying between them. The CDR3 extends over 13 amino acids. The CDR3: CSVVGSPNYGYTF. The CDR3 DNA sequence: TGCAGCGTTGTGGGCAGTCCAAACTATGGCTACACCTTC.

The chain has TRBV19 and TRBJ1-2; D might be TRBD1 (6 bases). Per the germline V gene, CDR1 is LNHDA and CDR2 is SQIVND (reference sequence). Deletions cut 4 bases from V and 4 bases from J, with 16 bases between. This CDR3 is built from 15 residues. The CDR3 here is CASSTFSGEGYGYTF. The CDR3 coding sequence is TGTGCCAGTAGTACATTTTCAGGGGAGGGCTATGGCTACACCTTC. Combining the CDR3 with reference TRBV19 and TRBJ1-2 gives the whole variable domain DGGITQSPKYLFRKEGQNVTLSCEQNLNHDAMYWYRQDPGQGLRLIYYSQIVNDFQKGDIAEGYSVSREKKESFPLTVTSAQKNPTAFYLCASSTFSGEGYGYTFGSGTRLTVV.

This CDR3 is CASSTPVIRRGTNEKLFF. The DNA of the CDR3 is TGTGCCAGTAGTACCCCAGTTATTAGGAGGGGCACTAATGAAAAACTGTTTTTT. This rearrangement joins TRBV19 to TRBJ1-4, with D perhaps TRBD1 (5 bases). In germline, CDR1 is LNHDA, CDR2 SQIVND (reference sequence). The CDR3 covers 18 residues. Trimming shortened V by 4 bases and J by 2 bases, and 20 bases separated the two germline ends.

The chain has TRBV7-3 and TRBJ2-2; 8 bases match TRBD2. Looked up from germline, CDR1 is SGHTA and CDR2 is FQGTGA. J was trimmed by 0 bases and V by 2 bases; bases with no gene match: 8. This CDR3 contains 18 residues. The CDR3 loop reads CASSLGGSGVANTGELFF. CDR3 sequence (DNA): TGTGCCAGCAGCTTAGGGGGTAGCGGGGTCGCGAACACCGGGGAGCTGTTTTTT. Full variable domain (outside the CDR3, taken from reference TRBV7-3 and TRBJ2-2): GAGVSQTPSNKVTEKGKYVELRCDPISGHTALYWYRQSLGQGPEFLIYFQGTGAADDSGLPNDRFFAVRPEGSVSTLKIQRTERGDSAVYLCASSLGGSGVANTGELFFGEGSRLTVL.

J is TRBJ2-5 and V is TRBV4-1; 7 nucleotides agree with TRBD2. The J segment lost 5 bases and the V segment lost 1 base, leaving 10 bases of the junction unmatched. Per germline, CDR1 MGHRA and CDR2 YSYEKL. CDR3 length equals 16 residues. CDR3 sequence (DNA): TGCGCCAGCAGCCAAGGGTTTCAAGCGGGGAGGGAGACCCAGTACTTC. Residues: CASSQGFQAGRETQYF.

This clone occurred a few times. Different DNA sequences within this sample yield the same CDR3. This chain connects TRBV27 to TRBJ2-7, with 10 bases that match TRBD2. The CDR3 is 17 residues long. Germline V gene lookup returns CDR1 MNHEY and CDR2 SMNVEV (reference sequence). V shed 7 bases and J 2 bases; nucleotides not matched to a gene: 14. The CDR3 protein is CASTPLAGLAIPYEQYF. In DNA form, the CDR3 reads TGTGCCAGCACCCCCCTTGCGGGACTAGCGATCCCCTACGAGCAGTACTTC.

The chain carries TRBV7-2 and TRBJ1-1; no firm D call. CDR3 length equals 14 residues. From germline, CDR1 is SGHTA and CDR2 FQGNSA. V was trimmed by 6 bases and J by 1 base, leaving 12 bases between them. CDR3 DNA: TGTGCCAGCAGTCGCAGGTCGGAGAACACTGAAGCTTTCTTT. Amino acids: CASSRRSENTEAFF. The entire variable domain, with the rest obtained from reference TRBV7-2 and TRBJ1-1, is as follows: GAGVSQSPSNKVTEKGKDVELRCDPISGHTALYWYRQSLGQGLEFLIYFQGNSAPDKSGLPSDRFSAERTGGSVSTLTIQRTQQEDSAVYLCASSRRSENTEAFFGQGTRLTVV.

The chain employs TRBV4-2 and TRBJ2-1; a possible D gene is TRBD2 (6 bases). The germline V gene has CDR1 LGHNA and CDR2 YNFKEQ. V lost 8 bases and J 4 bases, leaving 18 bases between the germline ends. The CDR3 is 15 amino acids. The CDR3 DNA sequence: TGTGCCAGCGGAAGAGCGGGCGGAGATTACAATGAGCAGTTCTTC. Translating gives CASGRAGGDYNEQFF.

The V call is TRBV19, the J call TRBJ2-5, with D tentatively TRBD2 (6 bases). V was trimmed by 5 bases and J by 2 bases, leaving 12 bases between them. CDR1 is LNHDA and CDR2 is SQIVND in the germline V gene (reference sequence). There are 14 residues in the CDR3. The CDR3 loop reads CASSGTVGQETQYF. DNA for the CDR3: TGTGCCAGTAGTGGGACTGTCGGTCAAGAGACCCAGTACTTC.

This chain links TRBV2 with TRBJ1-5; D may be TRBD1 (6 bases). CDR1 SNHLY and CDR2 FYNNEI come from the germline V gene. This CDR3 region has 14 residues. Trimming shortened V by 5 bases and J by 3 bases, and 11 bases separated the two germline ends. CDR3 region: CASSHRVFNQPQHF. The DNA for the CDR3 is TGTGCCAGCAGTCACAGGGTTTTCAATCAGCCCCAGCATTTT.

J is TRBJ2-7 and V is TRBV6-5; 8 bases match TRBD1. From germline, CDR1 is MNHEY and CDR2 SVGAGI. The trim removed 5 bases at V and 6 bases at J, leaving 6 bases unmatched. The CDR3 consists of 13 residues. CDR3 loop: CASSLGQGSEQYF. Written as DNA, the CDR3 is TGTGCCAGCAGTCTAGGACAGGGAAGCGAGCAGTACTTC.

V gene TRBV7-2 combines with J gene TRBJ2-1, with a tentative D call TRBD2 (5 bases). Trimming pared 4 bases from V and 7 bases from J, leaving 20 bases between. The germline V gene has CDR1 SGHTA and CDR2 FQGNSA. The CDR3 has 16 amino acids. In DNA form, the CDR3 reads TGTGCCAGCAGCTATGGACCGACTACCAAATCTAATGAGCAGTTCTTC. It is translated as CASSYGPTTKSNEQFF.

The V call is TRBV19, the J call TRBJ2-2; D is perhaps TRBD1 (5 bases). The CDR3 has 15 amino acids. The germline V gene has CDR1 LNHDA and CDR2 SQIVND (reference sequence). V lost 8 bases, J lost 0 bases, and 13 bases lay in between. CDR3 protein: CASLRGAANTGELFF. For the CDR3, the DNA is TGTGCCAGTCTAAGGGGCGCTGCGAACACCGGGGAGCTGTTTTTT.

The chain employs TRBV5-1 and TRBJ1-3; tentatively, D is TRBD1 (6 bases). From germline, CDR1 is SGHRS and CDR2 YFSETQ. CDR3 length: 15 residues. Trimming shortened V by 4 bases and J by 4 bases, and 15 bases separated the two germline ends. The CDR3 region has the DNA TGCGCCAGCAGCCTCGCGGGGGCAGGGGGAAACACCATATATTTT. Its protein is CASSLAGAGGNTIYF.

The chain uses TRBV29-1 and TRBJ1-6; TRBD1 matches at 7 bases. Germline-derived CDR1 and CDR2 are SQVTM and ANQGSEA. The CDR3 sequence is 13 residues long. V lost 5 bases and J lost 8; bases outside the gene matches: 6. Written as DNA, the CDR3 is TGCAGCGTTTGGACAGGTGGGGATTCACCCCTCCACTTT. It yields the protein CSVWTGGDSPLHF.

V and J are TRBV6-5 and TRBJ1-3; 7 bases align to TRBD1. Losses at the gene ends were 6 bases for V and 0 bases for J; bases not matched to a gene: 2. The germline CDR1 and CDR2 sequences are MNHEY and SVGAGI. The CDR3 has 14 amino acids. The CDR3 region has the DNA TGTGCCAGCAGAGACAGGGCCTCTGGAAACACCATATATTTT. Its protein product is CASRDRASGNTIYF.

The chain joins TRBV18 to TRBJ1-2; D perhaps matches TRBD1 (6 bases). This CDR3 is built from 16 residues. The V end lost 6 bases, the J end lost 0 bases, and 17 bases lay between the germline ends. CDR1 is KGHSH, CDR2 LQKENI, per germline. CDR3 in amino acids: CASSNRATFTNYGYTF. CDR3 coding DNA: TGTGCCAGCTCCAACAGGGCGACGTTCACTAACTATGGCTACACCTTC.

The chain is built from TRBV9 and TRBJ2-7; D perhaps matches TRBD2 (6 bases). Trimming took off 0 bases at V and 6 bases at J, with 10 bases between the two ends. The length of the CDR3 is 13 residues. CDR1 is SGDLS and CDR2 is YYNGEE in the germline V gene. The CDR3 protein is CASSVGMTSEQYF. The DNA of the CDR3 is TGTGCCAGCAGCGTAGGGATGACTAGCGAGCAGTACTTC.

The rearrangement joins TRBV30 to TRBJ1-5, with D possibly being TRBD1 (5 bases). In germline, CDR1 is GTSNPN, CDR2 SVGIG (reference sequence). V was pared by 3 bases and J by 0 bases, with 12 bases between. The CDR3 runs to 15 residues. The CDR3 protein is CAWRGGGASNQPQHF. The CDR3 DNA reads TGTGCCTGGAGGGGGGGAGGGGCTAGCAATCAGCCCCAGCATTTT.

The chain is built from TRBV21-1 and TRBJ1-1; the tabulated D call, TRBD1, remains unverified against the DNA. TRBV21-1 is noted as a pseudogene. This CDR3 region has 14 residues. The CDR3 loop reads CASITGQRNTEAFF. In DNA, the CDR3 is TGTGCCAGCATTACCGGACAGCGGAACACTGAAGCTTTCTTT.

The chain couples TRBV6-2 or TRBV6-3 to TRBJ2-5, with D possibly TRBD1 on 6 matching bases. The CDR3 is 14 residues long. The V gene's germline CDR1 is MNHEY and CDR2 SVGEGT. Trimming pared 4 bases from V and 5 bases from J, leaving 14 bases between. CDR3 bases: TGTGCCAGCAGTTCAATTACAGGGTTGGAGACCCAGTACTTC. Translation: CASSSITGLETQYF.